The entry below describes one T cell receptor beta chain. A junction end diverges from the germline sequence, so it may reflect a read error. Prior to thyroid surgery, none of the patients had received any treatment. TCRdb re-called the PCR reads through MiXCR. This table has 30,000 to 40,000 clones, less than 15% appearing once. The sample is drawn from a study of metastatic and nonmetastatic thyroid tumors. Germline-derived CDR1 and CDR2 are LNHDA and SQIVND (reference sequence). CDR3 size: 11 residues. This TCR was sampled from a female donor with papillary thyroid cancer or a benign thyroid nodule (not recorded which). Some clones in this sample may be carry-over from other donors' samples. The rearrangement links TRBV19 to TRBJ2-3; D is ambiguous. The specimen was blood. The CDR3 reads CARSKEYTQYF. The CDR3 nucleotides are TGTGCCCGTAGTAAGGAATATACGCAGTATTTT.